This T cell receptor (beta chain) was sequenced in a study of OX40 agonist ivuxolimab in advanced cancers. Notes on the research overall: Ivuxolimab, which targeted the costimulatory receptor OX40 (CD134), was an agonistic, fully human IgG2 monoclonal antibody. The dose-escalation cohort was almost 85% male with a mean age of about 60 years, ranging from roughly 23 to 90. The monotherapy dose-escalation portion (N ≈ 50 patients) of the phase I ivuxolimab trial is reported in the paper. Peripheral TCRbeta sequencing aimed to test whether ivuxolimab altered TCR sequence diversity and caused clonal T-cell expansion. Intravenous ivuxolimab was administered to patients every 2 weeks at six dose levels: 0.01, 0.1, 0.3, 1.5, 3 and 10 mg/kg. Partial responses were achieved by three dose-escalation patients, of whom one had hepatocellular carcinoma and two had cutaneous melanoma. Prior anti-PD-1, anti-PD-L1 or anti-CTLA-4 therapy was permitted, and 30% to 45% of dose-escalation patients had received checkpoint inhibitors. Of the roughly 54 dose-escalation patients, hepatocellular carcinoma was present in approximately 20, melanoma in roughly 15, renal cell carcinoma in 9 and head and neck cancer in 9. Overall results and qualifications from the work: Which antigens the clonally expanded peripheral T cells were specific for was not determined. After ivuxolimab, more expanded clones were found on average in CD8+ T cells than in CD4+ T cells. In partial responders in the 0.1-3.0 mg/kg groups, normalized peripheral clonal expansion was found to be among the lowest, especially among CD8+ T cells. Low levels of normalized T-cell clonal expansion were also seen in some patients who did not respond. At doses of 0.1 to 3.0 mg/kg, clonal expansion of both CD4+ and CD8+ T cells in blood was seen between baseline and week 6.

Comment on this clone: Its recognized antigen is unknown. Per-base qualities were not stored, and no clone one base away is much larger.

Genomic DNA was isolated from the sorted cells so that the TCRbeta CDR3 region could be sequenced. The immunoSEQ Assay was used for sequencing of TCRbeta CDR3 regions. TCRdb stores this immuneACCESS table with in-frame sequences only. Part of the clones is absent; in the studies checked, under half of the shortfall reflects unresolved V genes, and no reason is known for the rest. Here the sample has about 69,000 clones; around 90% occur a single time. The ten largest clonotypes hold 13% to 15% of the sample. The trial excluded patients who had a history of autoimmune disease or were on systemic immunosuppression. Peripheral blood for TCR sequencing was drawn from every dose cohort at baseline, at cycle 4 day 1 and at cycle 7 day 1. The samples were drawn from a first-in-human, open-label, multicenter phase I dose-escalation trial of ivuxolimab. Adults with locally advanced or metastatic melanoma, renal cell, hepatocellular, or head and neck squamous cell carcinoma were enrolled in the trial. Before TCR sequencing, CD4+ T cells and CD8+ T cells were sorted from peripheral blood as separate populations.

V loses 3 bases at its end and J loses 5 bases; junction bases beyond the gene matches: 10. The germline V gene yields KGHSH for CDR1 and LQKENI for CDR2. Its CDR3 holds 15 amino acids, cysteine through phenylalanine. Only the CDR3 DNA is retained, 45 bases long and in frame from the first base. The clonotype was recovered from an adult with an advanced solid tumor such as melanoma, head and neck, liver or kidney cancer. The rearranged chain carries TRBV18 and TRBJ2-7; the central 7 bases match TRBD1. Source: CD4+ or CD8+ T cells sorted from blood, taken in a trial of the OX40 agonist ivuxolimab. The base sequence is TGTGCCAGCTCACCGTGGGACAGAGCGGCTGACGAGCAGTACTTC. Translated, this gives CASSPWDRAADEQYF. The variable domain in full, with residues beyond the CDR3 obtained from the reference TRBV18 and TRBJ2-7 genes, is NAGVMQNPRHLVRRRGQEARLRCSPMKGHSHVYWYRQLPEEGLKFMVYLQKENIIDESGMPKERFSAEFPKEGPSILRIQQVVRGDSAAYFCASSPWDRAADEQYFGPGTRLTVT.